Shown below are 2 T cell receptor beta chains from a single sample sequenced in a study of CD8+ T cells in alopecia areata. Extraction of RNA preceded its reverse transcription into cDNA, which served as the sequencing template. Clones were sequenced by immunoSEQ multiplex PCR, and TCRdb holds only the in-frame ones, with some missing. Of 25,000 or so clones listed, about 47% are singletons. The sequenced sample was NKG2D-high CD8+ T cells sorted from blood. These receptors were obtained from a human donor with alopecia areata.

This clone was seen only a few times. CDR3 loop: CASSARQGAGGYTF. In DNA form, the CDR3 reads TGTGCCAGCAGTGCAAGACAGGGGGCTGGTGGCTACACCTTC. The chain has TRBV6-5 and TRBJ1-2, with 10 bases fitting TRBD1. From germline, CDR1 is MNHEY and CDR2 SVGAGI. The CDR3 length is 14 residues. After removal of 5 bases from V and 7 bases from J, the junction contained 7 bases not matched to a gene.

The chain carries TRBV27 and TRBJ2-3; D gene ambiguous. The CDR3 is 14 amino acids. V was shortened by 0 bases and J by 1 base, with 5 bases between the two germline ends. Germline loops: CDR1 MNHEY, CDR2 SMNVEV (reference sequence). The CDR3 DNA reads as TGTGCCAGCAGTTTATCCCACGGCACAGATACGCAGTATTTT. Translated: CASSLSHGTDTQYF.